The 29 T cell receptor beta chains reported below all come from one sample, sequenced in a study of shared clonotypes between healthy human individuals. The repertoire was sequenced with immunoSEQ multiplex PCR; TCRdb's copy has only in-frame clones and lacks some. This sample carries approximately 1.5 million clones, around 98% of them seen once, and the ten largest clones take about 0.45%. Sequenced material: naive CD4+ T cells sorted from blood. Specified subset: CD45RA+ positively selected. These TCRs come from a man aged 25-40 years in good health.

The DNA of the CDR3 is TGCAGCGTTGAAGTCCAGGGGAAAGAGACCCAGTACTTC. The encoded protein is CSVEVQGKETQYF. This chain joins TRBV29-1 and TRBJ2-5, with D possibly TRBD1 on 6 matching bases. Germline values: CDR1 SQVTM, CDR2 ANQGSEA. The CDR3 is made up of 13 amino acids. V dropped 1 base and J dropped 3 bases, with 9 bases sitting between them. Full variable domain (remainder filled in from reference TRBV29-1 and TRBJ2-5): SAVISQKPSRDICQRGTSLTIQCQVDSQVTMMFWYRQQPGQSLTLIATANQGSEATYESGFVIDKFPISRPNLTFSTLTVSNMSPEDSSIYLCSVEVQGKETQYFGPGTRLLVL.

This clone occurred once. Other DNA variants within this sample encode the same CDR3. This rearrangement joins TRBV7-9 to TRBJ2-6; no clear D gene. Germline loops: CDR1 SEHNR, CDR2 FQNEAQ (reference sequence). The CDR3 loop spans 15 amino acids. Trimming cost V 3 bases and J 0 bases, with 6 bases left between them. The CDR3 nucleotides are TGTGCCAGCAGCTTCGGGTCCTCTGGGGCCAACGTCCTGACTTTC. Amino acid sequence: CASSFGSSGANVLTF.

This rearrangement joins TRBV27 to TRBJ2-7; D call uncertain. Germline values: CDR1 MNHEY, CDR2 SMNVEV (reference sequence). The ends were cut back, 6 bases at V and 9 bases at J, with 12 bases in the middle. CDR3 length: 11 residues. In DNA form, the CDR3 reads TGTGCCAGCAGAGGCCCCCCCGGGCAGTACTTC. This sequence encodes CASRGPPGQYF.

V gene TRBV6-5 combines with J gene TRBJ2-7; D is possibly TRBD1 or TRBD2 (5 bases each). The CDR3 spans 15 residues. CDR1 is MNHEY and CDR2 is SVGAGI in the germline V gene. V shed 10 bases and J shed 0 bases, with 19 bases lying between them. The CDR3 here is CATRARDAPSYEQYF. The CDR3 coding sequence is TGTGCCACCCGGGCCCGGGACGCCCCCTCCTACGAGCAGTACTTC.

V and J are TRBV12-5 and TRBJ2-7; possible D gene TRBD2, 6 bases. The germline V and J ends were trimmed by 0 bases and 3 bases, with 15 bases remaining between them. The CDR3 has 16 residues. Germline V gene lookup returns CDR1 LGHNT and CDR2 FRNRAP. The CDR3 DNA sequence: TGTGCTAGTGGTTTGGTACACGGGAGAGGACACTACGAGCAGTACTTC. Its translation is CASGLVHGRGHYEQYF.

The J gene is TRBJ2-3, the V gene TRBV15, with 11 bases matching TRBD1. V dropped 0 bases and J dropped 3; count of bases not matched to a gene: 5. Germline V gives CDR1 LNHNV, CDR2 YYDKDF (reference sequence). The CDR3 is 17 amino acids. The CDR3, as DNA: TGTGCCACCAGCAGAGAGTGGGGACAGGGGGGAACAGATACGCAGTATTTT. Encoded protein: CATSREWGQGGTDTQYF.

This clone occurred once. For the CDR3, the DNA is TGTGCCAGCAGCCAAGCTAGCGGGATAACCTACGAGCAGTACTTC. Translated: CASSQASGITYEQYF. The V call is TRBV14, the J call TRBJ2-7, with TRBD2 matching 9 bases. Germline assignment: CDR1 SGHDN and CDR2 FVKESK. V gave up 1 base and J gave up 2 bases; unmatched junction bases: 3. This CDR3 is built from 15 residues.

The chain carries TRBV6-6 and TRBJ1-3; D gene unclear. This CDR3 comprises 13 residues. CDR1 MNHNY and CDR2 SVGAGI come from the germline V gene (reference sequence). Written as DNA, the CDR3 is TGTGTTACATGGCTTTCACCTGGAAACACCATATATTTT. Translation gives CVTWLSPGNTIYF.

J is TRBJ2-3 and V is TRBV11-2; 13 bases align to TRBD2. Germline CDR1 reads SGHAT; CDR2 reads FQNNGV. V dropped 3 bases and J dropped 5; count of bases not matched to a gene: 5. CDR3 size: 16 residues. CDR3 amino acids: CASSFPLAGGQDTQYF. In nucleotides, the CDR3 is TGTGCCAGCAGCTTTCCACTAGCGGGAGGGCAAGATACGCAGTATTTT.

The CDR3 nucleotides are TGTGCCAGCCGCTCTGGCGGGGGGCGCGACCGTCTTAGGGGCTACACCTTC. It is translated as CASRSGGGRDRLRGYTF. This sequence joins TRBV18 and TRBJ1-2; D is perhaps TRBD1 (6 bases). CDR3 length: 17 residues. Germline V gives CDR1 KGHSH, CDR2 LQKENI. Trimming cost V 8 bases and J 8 bases, with 30 bases left between them.

This chain links TRBV7-2 with TRBJ2-7, with 9 bases matching TRBD1. Germline-derived CDR1 and CDR2 are SGHTA and FQGNSA. The CDR3 extends over 14 amino acids. Trimming removed 1 base from V and 5 bases from J; junction bases left unmatched: 3. For the CDR3, the DNA is TGTGCCAGCAGCTTAGGGGACAGGGTCCACGAGCAGTACTTC. Translating gives CASSLGDRVHEQYF.

The rearrangement uses TRBV5-4 and TRBJ2-5, with D possibly matching TRBD1 (6 bases). V shed 0 bases and J shed 4 bases, with 13 bases lying between them. This CDR3 region has 15 residues. From germline, CDR1 is SGHNT and CDR2 YYREEE (reference sequence). Here the CDR3 DNA reads TGTGCCAGCAGCTTGGGTGATACAGGGCCAGAGACCCAGTACTTC. It yields the protein CASSLGDTGPETQYF.

This clone has only a few counts. This chain connects TRBV6-5 to TRBJ1-5, with 8 bases aligning to TRBD1. The germline gives CDR1 MNHEY, CDR2 SVGAGI. V trimming: 9 bases; J trimming: 5 bases; junction bases outside the gene matches: 6. The CDR3 is 13 residues long. CDR3 sequence (DNA): TGTGCCAGTTTGGACAGGGTGGATCAGCCCCAGCATTTT. Protein product: CASLDRVDQPQHF.

V and J are TRBV27 and TRBJ1-1; possibly TRBD1 for D (6 bases). CDR1 and CDR2 (germline): MNHEY, SMNVEV (reference sequence). The V and J ends lost 4 bases and 3 bases respectively, with 18 bases between them. The CDR3 is 16 residues long. Here the CDR3 reads CASSSQGLSIDTEAFF. For the CDR3, the DNA is TGTGCCAGCAGTTCACAGGGATTATCGATTGACACTGAAGCTTTCTTT.

Here the CDR3 reads CASSPNSRGGDEQFF. The CDR3 region has the DNA TGTGCCAGCTCACCCAATAGCAGGGGAGGAGATGAGCAGTTCTTC. This rearrangement joins TRBV18 to TRBJ2-1; possibly TRBD1 or TRBD2 for D (6 bases each). Germline values: CDR1 KGHSH, CDR2 LQKENI. The CDR3 extends over 15 amino acids. Trimming removed 3 bases from V and 8 bases from J, with 17 bases in between.

This chain joins TRBV27 and TRBJ1-4; tentatively, D is TRBD1 (5 bases). CDR1 and CDR2 (germline): MNHEY, SMNVEV (reference sequence). The CDR3 runs to 14 residues. V was trimmed by 3 bases and J by 6 bases, leaving 11 bases between them. CDR3 bases: TGTGCCAGCAGTTTGTTAGGGACGGATGAAAAACTGTTTTTT. It specifies CASSLLGTDEKLFF.

The CDR3 coding sequence is TGTGCCAGCTCCCTGGGGGGAGACTATGGCTACACCTTC. This encodes CASSLGGDYGYTF. The chain combines TRBV18 with TRBJ1-2, with TRBD1 as a possible D gene (5 bases). The CDR3 consists of 13 residues. Germline CDR1 reads KGHSH; CDR2 reads LQKENI. V was shortened by 6 bases and J by 3 bases, with 11 bases between the two germline ends.

The rearrangement joins TRBV30 to TRBJ2-1, with 10 nucleotides matching TRBD2. The CDR3 spans 15 residues. CDR1 is GTSNPN, CDR2 SVGIG, per germline (reference sequence). The V segment lost 4 bases and the J segment 5 bases; nucleotides outside the gene matches: 8. The CDR3 here is CAWNSGLAGDNEQFF. The DNA of the CDR3 is TGTGCCTGGAACTCGGGGCTAGCGGGGGACAATGAGCAGTTCTTC. The whole variable domain, remainder taken from reference TRBV30 and TRBJ2-1, is SQTIHQWPATLVQPVGSPLSLECTVEGTSNPNLYWYRQAAGRGLQLLFYSVGIGQISSEVPQNLSASRPQDRQFILSSKKLLLSDSGFYLCAWNSGLAGDNEQFFGPGTRLTVL.

The V call is TRBV9, the J call TRBJ2-1, with 11 bases lining up with TRBD2. CDR1 is SGDLS and CDR2 is YYNGEE in the germline V gene. This CDR3 contains 16 residues. With 7 bases clipped from V and 0 bases from J, the junction kept 6 bases outside the gene matches. The CDR3 nucleotides are TGTGCCAGCTCACTAGCGGGGGAGAGCTCCTACAATGAGCAGTTCTTC. Its translation is CASSLAGESSYNEQFF.

J is TRBJ1-2 and V is TRBV30, with a possible D match to TRBD1 (6 bases). Germline V gives CDR1 GTSNPN, CDR2 SVGIG (reference sequence). There are 12 residues in the CDR3. Deletions cut 2 bases from V and 4 bases from J, with 8 bases between. CDR3 in DNA: TGTGCCTGGAGTCACAGGGCCTATGGCTACACCTTC. It specifies CAWSHRAYGYTF.

This clone appeared once. The gene calls are TRBV28 and TRBJ1-5; D is unresolved. The CDR3 runs to 15 residues. V was clipped by 7 bases and J by 1 base, with 14 bases between them. CDR1 is MDHEN and CDR2 is SYDVKM in the germline V gene. This chain's CDR3 is CASTSPRTSNQPQHF. The DNA for the CDR3 is TGTGCCAGCACGTCCCCCAGGACGAGCAATCAGCCCCAGCATTTT.

V and J are TRBV7-6 and TRBJ2-1; a possible D gene is TRBD2 (6 bases). Germline V gives CDR1 SGHVS, CDR2 FNYEAQ. This CDR3 has 16 residues. V was trimmed by 4 bases and J by 0 bases, leaving 13 bases between them. In DNA form, the CDR3 reads TGTGCCAGCAGCTCCGCCGGGGGAGGCTCCTACAATGAGCAGTTCTTC. Amino acids: CASSSAGGGSYNEQFF.

The chain has TRBV19 and TRBJ1-2; D is undetermined. The V gene's germline CDR1 is LNHDA and CDR2 SQIVND (reference sequence). The CDR3 covers 13 residues. The V and J ends lost 1 base and 7 bases respectively, with 10 bases between them. The CDR3 nucleotides read TGTGCCAGTAGTATAGGAGTATTGGGTGGCTACACCTTC. Its protein is CASSIGVLGGYTF.

The J gene is TRBJ2-2, the V gene TRBV5-1, with D perhaps TRBD2 (6 bases). V was pared by 0 bases and J by 3 bases, with 9 bases between. Germline values: CDR1 SGHRS, CDR2 YFSETQ. This CDR3 has 15 residues. CDR3 loop: CASSLGGGDTGELFF. In DNA form, the CDR3 reads TGCGCCAGCAGCTTGGGAGGAGGGGACACCGGGGAGCTGTTTTTT.

V is TRBV5-1 and J is TRBJ2-5; 8 bases line up with TRBD2. V trimming: 4 bases; J trimming: 5 bases; junction bases outside the gene matches: 4. Per the germline V gene, CDR1 is SGHRS and CDR2 is YFSETQ. The CDR3 sequence is 13 residues long. The CDR3 is CASSAGGAETQYF. The CDR3 nucleotides read TGCGCCAGCAGCGCCGGGGGGGCGGAGACCCAGTACTTC.

The count of this clone is one. The V and J genes are TRBV18 and TRBJ2-7, with 9 bases matching TRBD2. V lost 3 bases and J lost 4; bases outside the gene matches: 13. The CDR3 runs to 17 residues. Germline V CDR1 and CDR2: KGHSH, LQKENI. This CDR3 is CASSPRAGSGRGYEQYF. The CDR3 coding sequence is TGTGCCAGCTCACCCCGCGCGGGTAGCGGGAGAGGGTACGAGCAGTACTTC.

This chain uses TRBV5-1 with TRBJ1-3; the D gene is possibly TRBD1 (5 bases). Trimming took off 3 bases at V and 2 bases at J, with 12 bases between the two ends. CDR3 length: 15 residues. Germline CDR1 SGHRS, CDR2 YFSETQ. The CDR3 sequence: CASSSIMGPGNTIYF. The CDR3 region has the DNA TGCGCCAGCAGCTCAATTATGGGGCCTGGAAACACCATATATTTT.

The CDR3 coding sequence is TGTGCCAGCAGTTTAATCTATGGCTACACCTTC. Translated, it gives CASSLIYGYTF. The V and J genes are TRBV7-2 and TRBJ1-2, with D uncertain. CDR3 size: 11 residues. With 6 bases removed from V and 4 bases from J, the gap between germline ends came to 6 bases. In germline, CDR1 is SGHTA, CDR2 FQGNSA. Filled out from reference TRBV7-2 and TRBJ1-2, the complete variable domain reads GAGVSQSPSNKVTEKGKDVELRCDPISGHTALYWYRQSLGQGLEFLIYFQGNSAPDKSGLPSDRFSAERTGGSVSTLTIQRTQQEDSAVYLCASSLIYGYTFGSGTRLTVV.

CDR3 in amino acids: CASSVDRDEQFF. The CDR3 nucleotides are TGTGCCAGCAGCGTAGACAGGGACGAGCAGTTCTTC. V and J are TRBV9 and TRBJ2-1; a weak D match, TRBD1 (6 bases). The CDR3 has 12 amino acids. Trimming stripped 0 bases from V and 10 bases from J, with 8 bases between. CDR1 is SGDLS and CDR2 is YYNGEE in the germline V gene.